This TCR beta chain was retrieved from a study of blood T cell repertoires in COVID-19. Study summary: Spain, Italy and the United States supplied samples that represented acute and convalescent COVID-19. Sample material is recorded as cDNA or gDNA derived from T cells, B-cell-depleted T cells, or PBMCs.

As originally analysed: Counts of nucleated cells, estimated from reference gene primer amplification, were obtained. Clones were sequenced by immunoSEQ multiplex PCR, and TCRdb holds only the in-frame ones, with some missing. Clone size and V and J calls were adopted from that table, with D and trimming inferred from the DNA. The sample shows some 170,000 clones, more than 75% of them seen only once. Sample: peripheral blood. The source of this sequence is a man aged 55 to 70 with active or convalescent COVID-19.

CDR3 coding DNA: TGCGCCAGCAGCGTCGGGACAGGACGCTCCTACACTGAAGCTTTCTTT. Residues: CASSVGTGRSYTEAFF. This chain links TRBV5-1 with TRBJ1-1, with 8 bases matching TRBD1. CDR1 and CDR2 (germline): SGHRS, YFSETQ. The CDR3 runs 16 residues. V lost 4 bases and J lost 3; bases outside the gene matches: 11.